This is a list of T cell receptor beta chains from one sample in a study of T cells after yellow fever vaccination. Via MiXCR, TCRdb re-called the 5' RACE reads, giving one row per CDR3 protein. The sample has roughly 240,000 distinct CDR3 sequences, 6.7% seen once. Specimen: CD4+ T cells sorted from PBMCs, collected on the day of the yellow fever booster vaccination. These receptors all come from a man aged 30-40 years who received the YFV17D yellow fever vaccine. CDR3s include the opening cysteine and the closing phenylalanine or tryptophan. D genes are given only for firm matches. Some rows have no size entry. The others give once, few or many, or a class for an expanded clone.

CDR3aa: CASSDSGRANEQYF
CDR3nt: TGTGCCAGCAGCGATAGCGGGAGGGCCAACGAGCAGTACTTC
d_gene: TRBD2
j_gene: TRBJ2-7
abundance: few
v_gene: TRBV7-7

CDR3aa: CASSHSTGELFF
CDR3nt: TGTGCCAGCAGCCACAGCACCGGGGAGCTGTTTTTT
d_gene: NA
j_gene: TRBJ2-2
abundance: many
v_gene: TRBV12-3/TRBV12-4

CDR3aa: CASNPGGLTDTQYF
CDR3nt: TGTGCCAGCAACCCAGGAGGACTCACAGATACGCAGTATTTT
d_gene: NA
j_gene: TRBJ2-3
abundance: many
v_gene: TRBV6-1

CDR3aa: CASSLESSTDTQYF
CDR3nt: TGTGCCAGCAGTTTAGAGAGTAGCACAGATACGCAGTATTTT
d_gene: NA
j_gene: TRBJ2-3
abundance: NA
v_gene: TRBV12-3/TRBV12-4

CDR3aa: CASSPQAGTREKLFF
CDR3nt: TGTGCCAGCAGCCCTCAAGCCGGGACGAGGGAAAAACTGTTTTTT
d_gene: NA
j_gene: TRBJ1-4
abundance: many
v_gene: TRBV12-3/TRBV12-4

CDR3aa: CSTPPPGQTIYGYTF
CDR3nt: TGCAGTACACCTCCTCCGGGACAGACAATCTATGGCTACACCTTC
d_gene: TRBD1
j_gene: TRBJ1-2
abundance: few
v_gene: TRBV20-1

CDR3aa: CASNSGVGGVSGNTIYF
CDR3nt: TGTGCCAGCAATTCTGGGGTGGGGGGCGTCTCTGGAAACACCATATATTTT
d_gene: NA
j_gene: TRBJ1-3
abundance: NA
v_gene: TRBV6-5

CDR3aa: CSARGDGRAGTDTQYF
CDR3nt: TGCAGTGCTAGAGGGGACGGGAGGGCCGGCACAGATACGCAGTATTTT
d_gene: TRBD2
j_gene: TRBJ2-3
abundance: many
v_gene: TRBV20-1

CDR3aa: CASSQAGRGAGELFF
CDR3nt: TGTGCCAGCAGCCAAGCAGGGAGAGGCGCCGGGGAGCTGTTTTTT
d_gene: NA
j_gene: TRBJ2-2
abundance: few
v_gene: TRBV3-1

CDR3aa: CASSFGGSRVDTQYF
CDR3nt: TGTGCCAGCAGTTTTGGGGGGAGTCGGGTAGATACGCAGTATTTT
d_gene: NA
j_gene: TRBJ2-3
abundance: many
v_gene: TRBV12-3/TRBV12-4

CDR3aa: CASSLVGTLSSGANVLTF
CDR3nt: TGTGCCAGCAGCTTAGTTGGGACCCTAAGCTCTGGGGCCAACGTCCTGACTTTC
d_gene: NA
j_gene: TRBJ2-6
abundance: many
v_gene: TRBV11-1

CDR3aa: CASSPWTANYGYTF
CDR3nt: TGTGCCAGCAGTCCCTGGACGGCAAACTATGGCTACACCTTC
d_gene: NA
j_gene: TRBJ1-2
abundance: many
v_gene: TRBV27

CDR3aa: CASSPGVVSYNEQFF
CDR3nt: TGCGCCAGCAGCCCAGGGGTAGTGAGTTACAATGAGCAGTTCTTC
d_gene: NA
j_gene: TRBJ2-1
abundance: few
v_gene: TRBV4-3

CDR3aa: CATSEGGGYNEQFF
CDR3nt: TGTGCCACCAGTGAGGGGGGCGGATACAATGAGCAGTTCTTC
d_gene: NA
j_gene: TRBJ2-1
abundance: many
v_gene: TRBV24-1

CDR3aa: CASRSSGSSTDTQYF
CDR3nt: TGCGCCAGCAGATCCAGCGGGAGTTCGACAGATACGCAGTATTTT
d_gene: TRBD2
j_gene: TRBJ2-3
abundance: NA
v_gene: TRBV4-3

CDR3aa: CASSFRQGHEQYF
CDR3nt: TGTGCCAGCAGCTTTCGACAGGGCCACGAGCAGTACTTC
d_gene: TRBD1
j_gene: TRBJ2-7
abundance: NA
v_gene: TRBV7-2

CDR3aa: CASRRTSGRNEQFF
CDR3nt: TGTGCCAGCAGGCGGACTAGCGGGAGAAATGAGCAGTTCTTC
d_gene: TRBD2
j_gene: TRBJ2-1
abundance: few
v_gene: TRBV14

CDR3aa: CASSPGLAGAIEQFF
CDR3nt: TGTGCCAGCAGCCCGGGACTAGCGGGAGCGATTGAGCAGTTCTTC
d_gene: TRBD2
j_gene: TRBJ2-1
abundance: many
v_gene: TRBV7-2

CDR3aa: CASSLSSQGWEKLFF
CDR3nt: TGCGCCAGCAGCTTGTCGAGCCAGGGTTGGGAAAAACTGTTTTTT
d_gene: NA
j_gene: TRBJ1-4
abundance: NA
v_gene: TRBV5-1

CDR3aa: CCASWLGSGSSYNEQFF
CDR3nt: TGCTGTGCTAGCTGGCTTGGGAGCGGAAGCTCCTACAATGAGCAGTTCTTC
d_gene: NA
j_gene: TRBJ2-1
abundance: few
v_gene: TRBV20-1

CDR3aa: CASSEGLADLYEQYF
CDR3nt: TGCGCCAGCAGTGAAGGCCTAGCTGACCTCTACGAGCAGTACTTC
d_gene: NA
j_gene: TRBJ2-7
abundance: NA
v_gene: TRBV10-1

CDR3aa: CAWSIGASGYTF
CDR3nt: TGTGCCTGGAGCATCGGGGCGAGTGGCTACACCTTC
d_gene: NA
j_gene: TRBJ1-2
abundance: NA
v_gene: TRBV30

CDR3aa: CASSFGSRDSPLHF
CDR3nt: TGTGCCAGCAGTTTCGGTTCTCGCGATTCACCCCTCCACTTT
d_gene: NA
j_gene: TRBJ1-6
abundance: few
v_gene: TRBV12-3/TRBV12-4

CDR3aa: CASSDRGTLAKNIQYF
CDR3nt: TGTGCCAGCAGTGACAGGGGGACTCTAGCCAAAAACATTCAGTACTTC
d_gene: TRBD1
j_gene: TRBJ2-4
abundance: many
v_gene: TRBV7-9

CDR3aa: CASSFYDRANTEAFF
CDR3nt: TGTGCCAGCAGCTTCTACGACAGGGCAAACACTGAAGCTTTCTTT
d_gene: TRBD1
j_gene: TRBJ1-1
abundance: few
v_gene: TRBV5-6

CDR3aa: CATGDGGSSYNSPLHF
CDR3nt: TGTGCCACCGGGGACGGGGGAAGCTCCTATAATTCACCCCTCCACTTT
d_gene: NA
j_gene: TRBJ1-6
abundance: few
v_gene: TRBV5-3

CDR3aa: CSASPLAGALYEQYF
CDR3nt: TGCAGTGCCTCTCCCCTAGCGGGAGCCCTTTACGAGCAGTACTTC
d_gene: TRBD2
j_gene: TRBJ2-7
abundance: few
v_gene: TRBV20-1

CDR3aa: CASSVNPGQGNYGYTF
CDR3nt: TGTGCCAGCAGCGTGAACCCGGGACAGGGAAATTATGGCTACACCTTC
d_gene: TRBD1
j_gene: TRBJ1-2
abundance: many
v_gene: TRBV9

CDR3aa: CASSPTGGETQYF
CDR3nt: TGTGCCAGCAGCCCAACGGGGGGGGAGACCCAGTACTTC
d_gene: TRBD2
j_gene: TRBJ2-5
abundance: few
v_gene: TRBV9

CDR3aa: CASTSTASGYNEQFF
CDR3nt: TGTGCCAGCACGTCCACGGCTAGCGGGTACAATGAGCAGTTCTTC
d_gene: TRBD2
j_gene: TRBJ2-1
abundance: many
v_gene: TRBV7-2

CDR3aa: CASSLIAAYEQYF
CDR3nt: TGTGCCAGCAGCCTAATTGCCGCCTACGAGCAGTACTTC
d_gene: NA
j_gene: TRBJ2-7
abundance: few
v_gene: TRBV7-2

CDR3aa: CASSPGLSSTDTQYF
CDR3nt: TGTGCCAGTAGTCCGGGACTATCTAGCACAGATACGCAGTATTTT
d_gene: TRBD2
j_gene: TRBJ2-3
abundance: many
v_gene: TRBV19

CDR3aa: CASSVQAMNTEAFF
CDR3nt: TGTGCCAGCAGCGTTCAGGCGATGAACACTGAAGCTTTCTTT
d_gene: NA
j_gene: TRBJ1-1
abundance: few
v_gene: TRBV9

CDR3aa: CASRGTGRDQETQYF
CDR3nt: TGTGCCAGCAGGGGGACAGGGAGGGACCAAGAGACCCAGTACTTC
d_gene: TRBD1
j_gene: TRBJ2-5
abundance: many
v_gene: TRBV6-1

CDR3aa: CSAREMGQGGRPFF
CDR3nt: TGCAGTGCTAGAGAGATGGGACAGGGGGGAAGACCTTTCTTT
d_gene: TRBD1
j_gene: TRBJ1-1
abundance: many
v_gene: TRBV20-1

CDR3aa: CATTVAGYNEQFF
CDR3nt: TGTGCCACTACTGTAGCGGGCTACAATGAGCAGTTCTTC
d_gene: TRBD2
j_gene: TRBJ2-1
abundance: many
v_gene: TRBV10-3

CDR3aa: CASSLAGETQYF
CDR3nt: TGTGCCAGCAGCTTAGCGGGAGAGACCCAGTACTTC
d_gene: TRBD2
j_gene: TRBJ2-5
abundance: many
v_gene: TRBV5-1

CDR3aa: CASSQGLASEQYF
CDR3nt: TGTGCCAGCAGCCAGGGACTAGCTAGTGAGCAGTACTTC
d_gene: TRBD2
j_gene: TRBJ2-7
abundance: NA
v_gene: TRBV9

CDR3aa: CATSRDTDRASYEQYF
CDR3nt: TGTGCCACCAGCAGAGATACGGACAGGGCCTCGTACGAGCAGTACTTC
d_gene: TRBD1
j_gene: TRBJ2-7
abundance: NA
v_gene: TRBV15

CDR3aa: CASSLATGFNNEQFF
CDR3nt: TGCGCCAGCAGCTTGGCCACGGGATTCAACAATGAGCAGTTCTTC
d_gene: NA
j_gene: TRBJ2-1
abundance: many
v_gene: TRBV5-1

CDR3aa: CASSLQGNEQFF
CDR3nt: TGTGCCAGCAGCCTGCAGGGGAATGAGCAGTTCTTC
d_gene: NA
j_gene: TRBJ2-1
abundance: many
v_gene: TRBV14

CDR3aa: CASSLGGHRTYEQYF
CDR3nt: TGTGCCAGCAGCTTAGGAGGTCACAGAACCTACGAGCAGTACTTC
d_gene: NA
j_gene: TRBJ2-7
abundance: NA
v_gene: TRBV7-2

CDR3aa: CSAVRDRHLNGYTF
CDR3nt: TGCAGTGCTGTCCGGGACCGACATCTTAATGGCTACACCTTC
d_gene: NA
j_gene: TRBJ1-2
abundance: many
v_gene: TRBV20-1

CDR3aa: CASSYAGTRWEQFF
CDR3nt: TGTGCCAGCAGTTACGCAGGTACCCGGTGGGAGCAGTTCTTC
d_gene: NA
j_gene: TRBJ2-1
abundance: few
v_gene: TRBV6-5

CDR3aa: CASSFAPSEQFF
CDR3nt: TGTGCCAGCAGTTTCGCGCCGAGTGAGCAGTTCTTC
d_gene: NA
j_gene: TRBJ2-1
abundance: many
v_gene: TRBV12-3/TRBV12-4

CDR3aa: CAWSFWTDGYTF
CDR3nt: TGTGCCTGGAGTTTCTGGACAGATGGCTACACCTTC
d_gene: NA
j_gene: TRBJ1-2
abundance: few
v_gene: TRBV30

CDR3aa: CSARVASGELFF
CDR3nt: TGCAGTGCTAGAGTGGCGAGCGGGGAGCTGTTTTTT
d_gene: NA
j_gene: TRBJ2-2
abundance: many
v_gene: TRBV20-1

CDR3aa: CASSFLGREQFF
CDR3nt: TGTGCCAGCAGTTTTTTAGGCCGTGAGCAGTTCTTC
d_gene: NA
j_gene: TRBJ2-1
abundance: few
v_gene: TRBV27

CDR3aa: CASSFFTDTQYF
CDR3nt: TGTGCCAGCAGCTTCTTCACAGATACGCAGTATTTT
d_gene: NA
j_gene: TRBJ2-3
abundance: many
v_gene: TRBV7-2

CDR3aa: CASSVLQGPKETQYF
CDR3nt: TGTGCCAGCAGCGTCCTCCAGGGTCCCAAAGAGACCCAGTACTTC
d_gene: NA
j_gene: TRBJ2-5
abundance: many
v_gene: TRBV9

CDR3aa: CASSDTLSSYEQYF
CDR3nt: TGTGCCAGCAGTGACACTCTTAGCTCCTACGAGCAGTACTTC
d_gene: NA
j_gene: TRBJ2-7
abundance: NA
v_gene: TRBV6-1

CDR3aa: CASSYSGKSLYNEQFF
CDR3nt: TGTGCCAGCAGTTACTCCGGCAAGTCACTCTACAATGAGCAGTTCTTC
d_gene: NA
j_gene: TRBJ2-1
abundance: few
v_gene: TRBV6-5

CDR3aa: CASSVGYGRMYEQYF
CDR3nt: TGTGCCAGCAGCGTAGGCTACGGGAGGATGTACGAGCAGTACTTC
d_gene: TRBD2
j_gene: TRBJ2-7
abundance: NA
v_gene: TRBV9

CDR3aa: CSAPRRDRGIYEQYF
CDR3nt: TGCAGTGCTCCCCGGCGGGACAGGGGGATCTACGAGCAGTACTTC
d_gene: TRBD1
j_gene: TRBJ2-7
abundance: few
v_gene: TRBV20-1

CDR3aa: CCAISGTGATNEKLFF
CDR3nt: TGCTGTGCTATATCCGGGACAGGAGCAACTAATGAAAAACTGTTTTTT
d_gene: TRBD1
j_gene: TRBJ1-4
abundance: NA
v_gene: TRBV20-1

CDR3aa: CASRSGTGYNEQFF
CDR3nt: TGTGCCAGCAGGAGCGGGACAGGGTACAATGAGCAGTTCTTC
d_gene: TRBD1
j_gene: TRBJ2-1
abundance: many
v_gene: TRBV27

CDR3aa: CSASAVYNEQFF
CDR3nt: TGCAGTGCTAGTGCCGTGTACAATGAGCAGTTCTTC
d_gene: NA
j_gene: TRBJ2-1
abundance: many
v_gene: TRBV20-1

CDR3aa: CSARAWGFEQYF
CDR3nt: TGCAGTGCTAGAGCATGGGGGTTCGAGCAGTACTTC
d_gene: NA
j_gene: TRBJ2-7
abundance: many
v_gene: TRBV20-1

CDR3aa: CASQAGTDTQYF
CDR3nt: TGTGCCAGCCAAGCCGGCACAGATACGCAGTATTTT
d_gene: NA
j_gene: TRBJ2-3
abundance: NA
v_gene: TRBV10-3

CDR3aa: CASSVESSGNTIYF
CDR3nt: TGTGCCAGCAGCGTGGAGAGCTCTGGAAACACCATATATTTT
d_gene: NA
j_gene: TRBJ1-3
abundance: many
v_gene: TRBV9